These 5 T cell receptor beta chains share one sample of origin, sequenced in a study of post-analysis software for immune sequencing data. Study-wide findings and caveats: About five TRBV segments, including TRBV5-6, TRBV5-1 and TRBV20-1, were more frequent in patients than controls.

For these TCRs, the target antigens are not known. Unique molecular identifiers had been added to the TCR beta cDNA libraries. TCRdb analysed the PCR reads with MiXCR anew, one entry per CDR3 protein. In the table there are some 500,000 distinct CDR3 sequences, around 40% of which are singletons. The sequenced sample consisted of blood. These receptors were taken from a girl aged 10 to 17 with multiple sclerosis.

The chain joins TRBV7-9 to TRBJ2-1; the D gene is possibly TRBD2 (5 bases). The CDR3 extends over 12 amino acids. Germline assignment: CDR1 SEHNR and CDR2 FQNEAQ (reference sequence). V was pared by 5 bases and J by 9 bases, with 11 bases between. CDR3 sequence reads: CASSPADVEQFF. The CDR3, as DNA: TGTGCCAGCAGCCCAGCGGATGTTGAGCAGTTCTTC.

The rearrangement uses TRBV6-2 or TRBV6-3 and TRBJ2-1; 8 nucleotides match TRBD2. The CDR3 runs to 16 residues. Looked up from germline, CDR1 is MNHEY and CDR2 is SVGEGT. V was clipped by 0 bases and J by 2 bases; unmatched bases: 3. The DNA of the CDR3 is TGTGCCAGCAGTTACTCGGCGGGAGGACCCTACAATGAGCAGTTCTTC. This translates into CASSYSAGGPYNEQFF.

The rearrangement uses TRBV4-3 and TRBJ2-1; TRBD2 matches 8 bases. Looked up from germline, CDR1 is LGHNA and CDR2 is YSLEER. Unmatched junction bases numbered 11, after V lost 2 bases and J lost 8 bases. The CDR3 extends over 16 amino acids. The CDR3, as DNA: TGCGCCAGCAGCCAATGGGGGCGGGAGGAGGCCGATGAGCAGTTCTTC. Translating gives CASSQWGREEADEQFF.

The chain recombines TRBV6-2 or TRBV6-3 with TRBJ2-7; no reliable D call. This CDR3 has 14 amino acids. The germline V gene has CDR1 MNHEY and CDR2 SVGEGT. The V end was cut by 5 bases, the J end by 0 bases, with 11 bases between. The CDR3 reads CASSRRHRSYEQYF. The CDR3 region has the DNA TGTGCCAGCAGTCGGAGACACCGCTCCTACGAGCAGTACTTC.

This clonotype was counted a few times. The rearrangement uses TRBV7-6 and TRBJ2-1, with D unresolved. Trimming cost V 5 bases and J 9 bases, with 14 bases left between them. Germline CDR1 is SGHVS and CDR2 is FNYEAQ. The CDR3 length is 13 residues. This CDR3 reads CASSPPPPGEQFF. CDR3 sequence (DNA): TGTGCCAGCAGCCCACCCCCCCCCGGTGAGCAGTTCTTC.